This is a list of T cell receptor beta chains from one sample in a study of blood T cell repertoires in COVID-19. Profiled with immunoSEQ multiplex PCR; TCRdb holds only in-frame clones, not every one. There are roughly 350,000 clones in the sample; approximately 90% occur only once, and under 5% lies in the top ten. The sample consisted of peripheral blood. The receptors originated from a woman aged 45-59 years with active or convalescent COVID-19. Each CDR3 is given with its conserved first and last residue. Fields, in order: D gene, J gene, V gene, CDR3 protein, CDR3 DNA. D genes are given only for firm matches.

d_gene: .
j_gene: TRBJ1-1
v_gene: TRBV2
CDR3aa: CASSDQGLGGTEAFF
CDR3nt: TGTGCCAGCAGTGACCAGGGACTGGGCGGCACTGAAGCTTTCTTT

d_gene: .
j_gene: TRBJ1-5
v_gene: TRBV2
CDR3aa: CASSGVDVYSNQPQHF
CDR3nt: TGTGCCAGCAGCGGGGTTGACGTATATAGCAATCAGCCCCAGCATTTT

d_gene: .
j_gene: TRBJ2-1
v_gene: TRBV6-6
CDR3aa: CASSYSFAGSYNEQFF
CDR3nt: TGTGCCAGCAGCTACTCTTTTGCGGGCTCCTACAATGAGCAGTTCTTC

d_gene: .
j_gene: TRBJ1-2
v_gene: TRBV7-2
CDR3aa: CASSLDRVYGYTF
CDR3nt: TGTGCCAGCAGCTTAGATCGGGTCTATGGCTACACCTTC

d_gene: TRBD2
j_gene: TRBJ2-5
v_gene: TRBV2
CDR3aa: CASSQERELPKETQYF
CDR3nt: TGTGCCAGCAGTCAAGAGCGGGAGTTACCAAAAGAGACCCAGTACTTC

d_gene: .
j_gene: TRBJ2-1
v_gene: TRBV29-1
CDR3aa: CSVEGREQFF
CDR3nt: TGCAGCGTTGAGGGGCGTGAGCAGTTCTTC

d_gene: .
j_gene: TRBJ1-2
v_gene: TRBV27
CDR3aa: CASSPGGVGIYGYTF
CDR3nt: TGTGCCAGCAGTCCCGGCGGGGTTGGTATCTATGGCTACACCTTC

d_gene: .
j_gene: TRBJ2-7
v_gene: TRBV28
CDR3aa: CASSSGQDYEQYF
CDR3nt: TGTGCCAGCAGTTCGGGACAAGACTACGAGCAGTACTTC

d_gene: .
j_gene: TRBJ1-1
v_gene: TRBV2
CDR3aa: CASSEARAGVNTEAFF
CDR3nt: TGTGCCAGCAGTGAAGCGAGGGCAGGGGTGAACACTGAAGCTTTCTTT

d_gene: TRBD2
j_gene: TRBJ2-7
v_gene: TRBV28
CDR3aa: CASSLSGGEQYF
CDR3nt: TGTGCCAGCAGCCTCTCGGGGGGCGAGCAGTACTTC

d_gene: .
j_gene: TRBJ1-4
v_gene: TRBV29-1
CDR3aa: CSVVDTLETNEKLFF
CDR3nt: TGCAGCGTTGTGGACACCCTGGAGACTAATGAAAAACTGTTTTTT

d_gene: TRBD1
j_gene: TRBJ1-1
v_gene: TRBV11-2
CDR3aa: CASSLGTGGSNTEAFF
CDR3nt: TGTGCCAGCAGCTTAGGTACAGGGGGTTCAAACACTGAAGCTTTCTTT

d_gene: TRBD1
j_gene: TRBJ2-2
v_gene: TRBV4-2
CDR3aa: CASRGTGGADTGELFF
CDR3nt: TGTGCCAGCAGAGGGACAGGGGGCGCTGACACCGGGGAGCTGTTTTTT

d_gene: .
j_gene: TRBJ2-7
v_gene: TRBV4-1
CDR3aa: CASSPNLFRDKDKEQYF
CDR3nt: TGCGCCAGCAGCCCTAACCTATTCCGGGACAAAGACAAAGAGCAGTACTTC

d_gene: TRBD1
j_gene: TRBJ2-7
v_gene: TRBV15
CDR3aa: CATSFGQVSSYEQYF
CDR3nt: TGTGCCACCAGCTTTGGACAGGTGAGCTCCTACGAGCAGTACTTC

d_gene: TRBD1
j_gene: TRBJ1-5
v_gene: TRBV6-2/TRBV6-3
CDR3aa: CASSYFSQGGASLSAQHF
CDR3nt: TGTGCCAGCAGTTACTTCTCCCAGGGGGGCGCGTCACTTTCAGCCCAGCATTTT

d_gene: TRBD1
j_gene: TRBJ1-2
v_gene: TRBV9
CDR3aa: CASSVSTGASSYGYTF
CDR3nt: TGTGCCAGCAGCGTATCCACAGGGGCGTCTAGCTATGGCTACACCTTC

d_gene: .
j_gene: TRBJ2-3
v_gene: TRBV19
CDR3aa: CASSSGLSTDTQYF
CDR3nt: TGTGCCAGTAGCAGCGGCCTTAGCACAGATACGCAGTATTTT

d_gene: .
j_gene: TRBJ2-7
v_gene: TRBV6-2/TRBV6-3
CDR3aa: CASSLNYEQYF
CDR3nt: TGTGCCAGCAGCCTAAACTACGAGCAGTACTTC

d_gene: .
j_gene: TRBJ2-1
v_gene: TRBV7-3
CDR3aa: CASSLSGRQEVEQFF
CDR3nt: TGTGCCAGCAGCTTAAGCGGGCGACAGGAGGTTGAGCAGTTCTTC